This T cell receptor (beta chain) was documented in a study of STAT3 mutations in large granular lymphocyte leukemia. Overall study findings and caveats: After therapy, about 35% of the 18 patients switched clonotypes, all new clones STAT3 wild type. Some patients had persisting codominant clonotypes that could mask small clones. In T-cell large granular lymphocyte leukemia, about half of patients showed multiple immunodominant subclonotypes. No sample exists from the first appearance of each clone.

Generated by immunoSEQ multiplex PCR, the TCRdb table keeps only in-frame clones and is missing some. This table holds roughly 12,000 clones, approximately 83% found once. For this clone: The target antigen is unknown.

V lost 5 bases, J lost 4 bases, and 10 bases lay in between. The CDR3 is 13 residues long. The germline V gene encodes CDR1 SGHAT and CDR2 FQDESV (reference sequence). The sequence came from a man older than 75 with T-cell large granular lymphocyte leukemia. Some clones in this sample may be carry-over from other donors' samples. Sequencing used peripheral blood mononuclear cells. The rearrangement joins TRBV11-1 to TRBJ2-3; D perhaps matches TRBD2 (6 bases). CDR3 sequence reads: CASSPPGADTQYF. DNA for the CDR3: TGTGCCAGCAGCCCCCCGGGGGCAGATACGCAGTATTTT.